A selection of T cell receptor beta chains follows, all from one sample in a study of tumor-infiltrating lymphocytes in primary liver carcinoma. TCRdb recomputed calls from the multiplex PCR reads with MiXCR, one row per CDR3 protein. Among about 130,000 distinct CDR3 sequences listed, 64% were seen once. Material: liver tumor tissue from sampling region 3. These receptor sequences come from a woman in her sixties or seventies with primary liver carcinoma and hepatitis B virus infection. The CDR3 runs from the conserved cysteine through the conserved F or W. Each record gives: J gene, V gene, D gene, clone size, CDR3 protein, CDR3 DNA. D genes are given only for firm matches. Only some rows state a clone size, as once, few, many or a class for expanded clones.

j_call: TRBJ2-1; v_call: TRBV11-1; d_call: TRBD2; clone_size: .; cdr3_aa: CASSSTSGPYNEQFF; cdr3_nt: TGTGCCAGCAGCTCAACTAGCGGTCCATACAATGAGCAGTTCTTC
j_call: TRBJ1-2; v_call: TRBV7-8; d_call: .; clone_size: .; cdr3_aa: CASSQIPLGRPNYGYTF; cdr3_nt: TGTGCCAGCAGCCAAATCCCATTGGGACGGCCAAACTATGGCTACACCTTC
j_call: TRBJ2-2; v_call: TRBV6-1; d_call: .; clone_size: .; cdr3_aa: CASDTEGSTGELFF; cdr3_nt: TGTGCCAGCGATACAGAGGGTAGCACCGGGGAGCTGTTCTTT
j_call: TRBJ2-5; v_call: TRBV14; d_call: TRBD1; clone_size: once; cdr3_aa: CANSQFAGQGARETQYF; cdr3_nt: TGTGCCAACAGCCAGTTCGCGGGACAGGGGGCAAGGGAGACCCAGTACTTT
j_call: TRBJ2-2; v_call: TRBV12-5; d_call: TRBD2; clone_size: .; cdr3_aa: CASGLVLAGANTGELLF; cdr3_nt: TGTGCTAGTGGCCTAGTATTAGCGGGAGCAAACACCGGGGAGCTGTTGTTT
j_call: TRBJ2-2; v_call: TRBV5-1; d_call: .; clone_size: many; cdr3_aa: CASSLGHGQVSGELFF; cdr3_nt: TGCGCCAGCAGCTTGGGGCATGGTCAGGTTTCCGGGGAGCTGTTTTTT
j_call: TRBJ2-7; v_call: TRBV30; d_call: TRBD2; clone_size: many; cdr3_aa: CAWTWEGEQYF; cdr3_nt: TGTGCCTGGACCTGGGAGGGCGAGCAGTACTTC
j_call: TRBJ2-2; v_call: TRBV7-9; d_call: .; clone_size: many; cdr3_aa: CASSPDGGWTGELFF; cdr3_nt: TGTGCCAGCAGCCCGGACGGAGGATGGACCGGGGAGCTGTTTTTT
j_call: TRBJ2-7; v_call: TRBV10-3; d_call: TRBD1; clone_size: once; cdr3_aa: CAISGGQASGYEEYF; cdr3_nt: TGTGCCATTAGTGGGGGACAGGCGTCCGGTTACGAGGAGTACTTC
j_call: TRBJ2-6; v_call: TRBV5-1; d_call: .; clone_size: .; cdr3_aa: CASSLRNSGANVLTF; cdr3_nt: TGCGCCAGCAGCTTACGGAACTCTGGGGCCAACGTCCTGACTTTC
j_call: TRBJ2-3; v_call: TRBV6-1; d_call: .; clone_size: .; cdr3_aa: CASSDGGPTDTHYF; cdr3_nt: TGTGCCAGCAGTGATGGCGGCCCTACAGATACGCATTATTTT
j_call: TRBJ2-2; v_call: TRBV11-2; d_call: .; clone_size: .; cdr3_aa: CAGSLDRTGELFF; cdr3_nt: TGTGCAGGCAGCTTGGATAGGACTGGGGAGCTGTTTTTT
j_call: TRBJ1-2; v_call: TRBV12-3/TRBV12-4; d_call: .; clone_size: .; cdr3_aa: CTSSLGQITYYGYTF; cdr3_nt: TGTACCAGCAGTTTGGGGCAGATAACATACTATGGCTACACCTTC
j_call: TRBJ2-3; v_call: TRBV10-1; d_call: TRBD2; clone_size: .; cdr3_aa: CTSSESRGLAVPSTDTEYF; cdr3_nt: TGCACCAGCAGTGAGTCGCGGGGACTAGCGGTTCCTAGCACAGATACGGAGTATTTT
j_call: TRBJ1-2; v_call: TRBV5-1; d_call: .; clone_size: few; cdr3_aa: CASSWDSRNYGYTF; cdr3_nt: TGCGCCAGCAGCTGGGACTCGAGGAACTATGGCTACACCTTC
j_call: TRBJ2-5; v_call: TRBV29-1; d_call: TRBD2; clone_size: .; cdr3_aa: CSAGLAGDGPQETQYF; cdr3_nt: TGCAGCGCGGGACTAGCGGGAGATGGGCCGCAAGAGACCCAGTATTTC
j_call: TRBJ1-1; v_call: TRBV5-4; d_call: .; clone_size: many; cdr3_aa: CASSLAGSRFTTEAFF; cdr3_nt: TGTGCCAGCAGCCTCGCCGGGTCTCGCTTTACCACTGAAGCTTTCTTT
j_call: TRBJ2-7; v_call: TRBV5-1; d_call: .; clone_size: .; cdr3_aa: CASSLGLGSSYEQYF; cdr3_nt: TGCGCCAGCAGCTTGGGACTAGGGAGCTCCTACGAGCAGTACTTC
j_call: TRBJ2-5; v_call: TRBV7-2; d_call: TRBD2; clone_size: few; cdr3_aa: CASSRGLAGLETQYF; cdr3_nt: TGTGCCAGCAGCCGCGGACTAGCGGGCTTGGAGACCCAGTACTTC
j_call: TRBJ2-5; v_call: TRBV30; d_call: TRBD2; clone_size: .; cdr3_aa: CAWTPLAGGETQYF; cdr3_nt: TGTGCCTGGACTCCCCTAGCGGGAGGAGAGACCCAGTACTTC
j_call: TRBJ2-3; v_call: TRBV29-1; d_call: .; clone_size: .; cdr3_aa: CSVEATERTDTQYF; cdr3_nt: TGCAGCGTTGAAGCGACAGAGCGCACAGATACGCAATATTTT
j_call: TRBJ1-1; v_call: TRBV28; d_call: .; clone_size: .; cdr3_aa: CASTLIDGGYMKTEAFF; cdr3_nt: TGTGCCAGCACCCTCATCGACGGCGGGTACATGAAGACTGAAGCTTTCTTT
j_call: TRBJ2-2; v_call: TRBV11-1; d_call: .; clone_size: .; cdr3_aa: CASSLRGSLTGELFF; cdr3_nt: TGTGCCAGCAGCTTACGGGGAAGTCTTACCGGGGAGCTGTTCTTT
j_call: TRBJ2-7; v_call: TRBV6-5; d_call: TRBD1; clone_size: .; cdr3_aa: CASSFSQGAYEQYF; cdr3_nt: TGTGCCAGCAGTTTCAGCCAGGGGGCTTACGAGCAGTACTTC
j_call: TRBJ2-1; v_call: TRBV6-5; d_call: .; clone_size: .; cdr3_aa: CARSYRRGNYNERFF; cdr3_nt: TGTGCCCGCAGTTACCGTCGGGGAAACTACAATGAGCGGTTCTTC
j_call: TRBJ1-5; v_call: TRBV12-3/TRBV12-4; d_call: .; clone_size: .; cdr3_aa: CASSLTGISNQPQHF; cdr3_nt: TGTGCCAGCAGCCTAACAGGGATTAGCAATCAGCCCCAGCATTTT
j_call: TRBJ2-1; v_call: TRBV30; d_call: .; clone_size: .; cdr3_aa: CAWHSGTLGEQFF; cdr3_nt: TGTGCCTGGCACTCCGGGACCCTTGGTGAGCAGTTCTTT
j_call: TRBJ1-2; v_call: TRBV28; d_call: .; clone_size: few; cdr3_aa: CASTSSHYGYTF; cdr3_nt: TGTGCCAGCACCTCCTCCCACTATGGCTACACCTTC
j_call: TRBJ1-1; v_call: TRBV11-2; d_call: .; clone_size: .; cdr3_aa: CASSWGAGRNAEAFF; cdr3_nt: TGTGCCAGCAGTTGGGGGGCAGGGCGGAACGCTGAAGCTTTCTTT
j_call: TRBJ2-7; v_call: TRBV11-2; d_call: TRBD2; clone_size: .; cdr3_aa: CAISYGGRTSGSVQYF; cdr3_nt: TGTGCCATCAGTTACGGCGGGAGGACCTCGGGAAGCGTGCAGTACTTC
j_call: TRBJ1-1; v_call: TRBV12-3/TRBV12-4; d_call: .; clone_size: .; cdr3_aa: CASNSGAKAFF; cdr3_nt: TGTGCCAGCAATTCAGGGGCTAAAGCTTTCTTT
j_call: TRBJ2-7; v_call: TRBV12-3/TRBV12-4; d_call: TRBD1; clone_size: .; cdr3_aa: CASSPDRGRFYEQYF; cdr3_nt: TGTGCCAGCAGTCCAGATAGGGGGCGGTTCTACGAGCAGTACTTC
j_call: TRBJ1-1; v_call: TRBV6-1; d_call: .; clone_size: many; cdr3_aa: CASSATIQVNTEAFF; cdr3_nt: TGTGCCAGCAGTGCCACTATACAGGTGAACACTGAAGCTTTCTTT
j_call: TRBJ2-1; v_call: TRBV28; d_call: .; clone_size: .; cdr3_aa: CASSSSGAVISEQFF; cdr3_nt: TGTGCCAGCAGCTCCTCCGGTGCGGTTATCAGTGAGCAGTTCTTC
j_call: TRBJ2-1; v_call: TRBV5-1; d_call: TRBD2; clone_size: .; cdr3_aa: CAGSPLAETNDERFF; cdr3_nt: TGCGCCGGCAGCCCCCTAGCGGAGACCAACGATGAGCGGTTCTTC
j_call: TRBJ2-3; v_call: TRBV28; d_call: .; clone_size: .; cdr3_aa: CASSLTTADTQYF; cdr3_nt: TGTGCCAGCAGTTTGACTACTGCAGATACGCAGTATTTT
j_call: TRBJ2-7; v_call: TRBV6-5; d_call: .; clone_size: .; cdr3_aa: CASQGSSGHNEQYF; cdr3_nt: TGTGCCAGTCAAGGTTCCTCGGGACACAACGAGCAGTACTTC
j_call: TRBJ2-7; v_call: TRBV11-3; d_call: .; clone_size: .; cdr3_aa: CASSIWDNGSHEQYF; cdr3_nt: TGTGCCAGCAGCATTTGGGACAACGGTTCCCACGAGCAATACTTC
j_call: TRBJ1-5; v_call: TRBV11-2; d_call: .; clone_size: .; cdr3_aa: CARSPGGREDQPQHF; cdr3_nt: TGTGCCAGAAGCCCCGGGGGGCGCGAGGATCAGCCCCAGCACTTT
j_call: TRBJ2-1; v_call: TRBV29-1; d_call: .; clone_size: .; cdr3_aa: CIVSRTSNNEQFF; cdr3_nt: TGCATCGTTTCCAGGACATCAAACAATGAGCAGTTCTTC
j_call: TRBJ1-6; v_call: TRBV28; d_call: .; clone_size: once; cdr3_aa: CASIFPTSSYNSPLHF; cdr3_nt: TGTGCCAGCATTTTCCCCACGAGCTCCTATAATTCACCCCTCCACTTT
j_call: TRBJ2-7; v_call: TRBV6-2/TRBV6-3; d_call: .; clone_size: .; cdr3_aa: CASNYPPDTTYEQYF; cdr3_nt: TGTGCCAGCAATTACCCGCCCGACACAACCTACGAGCAATACTTC
j_call: TRBJ1-2; v_call: TRBV6-1; d_call: TRBD1; clone_size: many; cdr3_aa: CASSGWDRGNNYGYTF; cdr3_nt: TGTGCCAGCAGTGGATGGGACAGGGGGAATAACTATGGCTACACCTTC
j_call: TRBJ2-5; v_call: TRBV5-8; d_call: .; clone_size: once; cdr3_aa: CASSSYWGDSQETQYF; cdr3_nt: TGTGCCAGCAGCTCTTACTGGGGCGATTCCCAAGAGACCCAGTACTTC
j_call: TRBJ2-1; v_call: TRBV11-3; d_call: .; clone_size: .; cdr3_aa: CASNSGGGSYNKQFF; cdr3_nt: TGTGCCAGCAACTCAGGTGGAGGATCCTACAATAAGCAGTTCTTC
j_call: TRBJ1-1; v_call: TRBV10-3; d_call: TRBD1; clone_size: .; cdr3_aa: CAIGQGANTETFF; cdr3_nt: TGTGCTATCGGTCAGGGGGCGAACACTGAAACTTTCTTC